This record covers a single T cell receptor (beta chain). Its cognate antigen is unknown. The PCR ran on 60 Vbeta and 13 Jbeta primers. Libraries were prepared by immunoSEQ multiplex PCR; TCRdb keeps only in-frame clonotypes and omits some of them. The repertoire has roughly 140,000 clones, roughly four fifths of them found once; the top ten carry around 3.7%. The sample comes from a study of cytomegalovirus exposure and HLA in healthy donors. General study findings and limits: Apart from CMV serostatus, no immune exposure information was available.

The germline V gene has CDR1 SGHNT and CDR2 YENEEA. Deletions cut 5 bases from V and 4 bases from J, with 12 bases between. The CDR3 consists of 13 residues. The receptor was derived from a male donor in good health and CMV-seronegative. Sequencing was carried out using PBMCs. This chain uses TRBV11-3 with TRBJ2-7; possible D gene TRBD2, 5 bases. CDR3 in amino acids: CASSPDGEYEQYF. The CDR3, as DNA: TGTGCCAGCAGCCCGGATGGGGAGTACGAGCAGTACTTC.